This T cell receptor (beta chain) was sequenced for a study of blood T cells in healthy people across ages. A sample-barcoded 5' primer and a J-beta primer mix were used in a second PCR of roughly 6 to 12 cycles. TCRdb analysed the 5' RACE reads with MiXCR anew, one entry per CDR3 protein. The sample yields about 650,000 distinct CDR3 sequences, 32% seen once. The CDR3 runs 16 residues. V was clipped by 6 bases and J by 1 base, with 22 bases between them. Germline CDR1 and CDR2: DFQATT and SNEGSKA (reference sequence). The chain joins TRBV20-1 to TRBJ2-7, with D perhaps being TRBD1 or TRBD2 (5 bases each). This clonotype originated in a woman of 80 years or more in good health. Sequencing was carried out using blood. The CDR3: CSARSAYWGISYEQYF. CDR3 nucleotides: TGCAGTGCCCGATCCGCCTATTGGGGGATATCCTACGAGCAGTACTTC.